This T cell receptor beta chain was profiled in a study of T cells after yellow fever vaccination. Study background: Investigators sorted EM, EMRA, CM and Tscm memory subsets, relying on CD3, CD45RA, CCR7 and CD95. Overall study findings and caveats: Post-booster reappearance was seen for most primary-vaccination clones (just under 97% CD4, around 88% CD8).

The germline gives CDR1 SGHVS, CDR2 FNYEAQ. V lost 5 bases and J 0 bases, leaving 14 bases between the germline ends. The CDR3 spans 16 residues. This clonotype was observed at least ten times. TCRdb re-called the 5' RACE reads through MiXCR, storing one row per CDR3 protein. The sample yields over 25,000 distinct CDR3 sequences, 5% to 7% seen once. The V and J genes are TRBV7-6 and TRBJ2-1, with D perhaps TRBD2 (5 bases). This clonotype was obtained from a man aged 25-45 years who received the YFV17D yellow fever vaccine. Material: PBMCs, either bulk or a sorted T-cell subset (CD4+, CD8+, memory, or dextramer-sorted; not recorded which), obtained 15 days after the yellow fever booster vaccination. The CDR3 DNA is TGTGCCAGCAGCCCCCGGACTCCCAGCTCCTACAATGAGCAGTTCTTC. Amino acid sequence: CASSPRTPSSYNEQFF.